The source of this T cell receptor (beta chain) is a study of beta chain features in type 1 diabetes. The study's findings and limits: Type 1 diabetes patients had TCRB CDR3s that were shorter (moderately but significantly so) in all four CD4+ subsets.

This clone has more than one count but fewer than ten. Its target is not known. The study reverse transcribed the entire isolated RNA, so it sequenced expressed TCRB transcripts. Repertoires were generated with immunoSEQ multiplex PCR, while TCRdb's copy carries only in-frame clones and drops some. Here the sample spans roughly 53,000 clones, 35% to 50% being singletons. This clonotype was obtained from a man younger than 40 with type 1 diabetes. The sequenced material came from Tregs from blood.

Here the CDR3 reads CASRYQGSEKLFF. The CDR3 DNA follows: TGTGCCAGTAGATATCAGGGGAGTGAAAAACTGTTTTTT. The chain recombines TRBV6-1 with TRBJ1-4; D may be TRBD1 (6 bases). The CDR3 totals 13 residues. Germline V lookup: CDR1 MNHNS, CDR2 SASEGT. Trimming stripped 9 bases from V and 7 bases from J, with 15 bases between.